This T cell receptor beta chain is drawn from a study of vaccination and CD4 T cells after COVID-19. In the study overall: Comprising six males and four females, the convalescent participants counted two Hispanic individuals among them. Control cultures used a CEFX viral epitope pool, an HIV-1 Nef peptide pool, or no peptide. Study observations and caveats: Nearly all convalescent vaccine-specific clones, 304 of 307, recognized only SARS-CoV-2 spike.

As regards this clonotype: Its target is unknown.

Treatment in this sample: approximately 9-day PBMC culture with coronavirus spike peptide pools or control peptides (ViraFEST assay). Researchers used the Oncomine TCR Beta short-read assay to sequence DNA from cultured CD4+ T cells. From CD4+ T cells that had been cultured, genomic DNA was extracted. MiXCR, applied by TCRdb to the PCR reads, yields one record per CDR3 protein. The repertoire has some 11,000 distinct CDR3 sequences, over 75% of them found once; the top ten carry 18%. The receptor was isolated from a human donor who had recovered from COVID-19. Sequenced: CD4+ T cells from blood, cultured in vitro.

In DNA form, the CDR3 reads TGTGCCAGCAGCTTGGTGAATATGGGGTTCGTCACTGAAGCTTTCTTT. This sequence encodes CASSLVNMGFVTEAFF. The chain carries TRBV5-5 and TRBJ1-1; D not certain. With 0 bases removed from V and 4 bases from J, the gap between germline ends came to 16 bases. This CDR3 is 16 amino acids long. CDR1 is SGHKS, CDR2 YYEKEE, per germline (reference sequence).